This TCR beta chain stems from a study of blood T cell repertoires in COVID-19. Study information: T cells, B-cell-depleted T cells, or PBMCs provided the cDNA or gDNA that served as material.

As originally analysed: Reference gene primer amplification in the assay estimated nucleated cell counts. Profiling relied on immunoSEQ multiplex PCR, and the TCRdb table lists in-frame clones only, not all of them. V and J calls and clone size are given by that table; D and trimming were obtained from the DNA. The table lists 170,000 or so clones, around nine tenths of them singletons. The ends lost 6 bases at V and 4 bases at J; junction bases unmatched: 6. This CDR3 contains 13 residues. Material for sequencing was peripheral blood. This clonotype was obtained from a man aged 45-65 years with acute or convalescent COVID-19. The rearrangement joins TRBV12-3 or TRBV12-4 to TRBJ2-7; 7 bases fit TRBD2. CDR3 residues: CASRKTSRYEQYF. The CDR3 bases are TGTGCCAGCAGAAAGACTAGCAGATACGAGCAGTACTTC.